This T cell receptor (beta chain) originates from a study of blood T cell repertoires in COVID-19. About the research overall: Sources were T cells, B-cell-depleted T cells, or PBMCs; the material itself was cDNA or gDNA.

Clones were sequenced by immunoSEQ multiplex PCR, and TCRdb holds only the in-frame ones, with some missing. The data show around 100,000 clones, 84% seen once. V lost 5 bases, J lost 5 bases, and 12 bases lay in between. CDR1 is LGHNA, CDR2 YSLEER, per germline. The CDR3 is 13 amino acids. Sequenced input: peripheral blood. The chain has TRBV4-3 and TRBJ1-1, with D perhaps TRBD1 (6 bases). This sequence was found in a human donor in a cohort sampled during active COVID-19. The CDR3 region is CASSVRGSTEAFF. CDR3 in DNA: TGCGCCAGCAGCGTTAGGGGGAGTACTGAAGCTTTCTTT.